One and the same sample provided the 23 T cell receptor beta chains below, sequenced in a study of blood T cells in healthy people across ages. It was with a sample-barcoded 5' primer and a J-beta primer mix that a second PCR of about 6 to 12 cycles was run. Via MiXCR, TCRdb re-called the 5' RACE reads, giving one row per CDR3 protein. The sample lists hundreds of thousands of distinct CDR3 sequences, 32% occurring once. Material for sequencing was blood. Receptors were obtained from a woman of 80 years or more in good health.

The chain is built from TRBV6-5 and TRBJ2-3; TRBD1 is a possible D gene (5 bases). The CDR3 extends over 14 amino acids. Trimming took 7 bases from V and 3 from J, leaving 14 bases between them. CDR1 and CDR2 from the germline V gene are MNHEY and SVGAGI. CDR3 DNA sequence: TGTGCCAGCAAGTGGGGCAGCCTAACAGATACGCAGTATTTT. Residues: CASKWGSLTDTQYF.

Ten or more counts support this clonotype. The chain links TRBV21-1 to TRBJ1-2; the D segment call TRBD1 is taken from the table without a DNA check. TRBV21-1 is flagged as a pseudogene. CDR3 size: 12 residues. CDR3 loop: CASRISGAGYTF. The CDR3 DNA sequence: TGTGCCAGCAGAATATCAGGGGCTGGCTACACCTTC.

At least ten counts were recorded for this clonotype. The V and J genes are TRBV5-1 and TRBJ2-1; D is possibly TRBD2 (5 bases). The V and J ends lost 1 base and 5 bases respectively, with 10 bases between them. Germline lookup yields CDR1 SGHRS and CDR2 YFSETQ. The CDR3 is 14 residues long. Written as DNA, the CDR3 is TGCGCCAGCAGCTTGACGGTCGGGAACAATGAGCAGTTCTTC. Its protein is CASSLTVGNNEQFF.

This clonotype was recorded many times. The gene calls are TRBV5-6 and TRBJ1-2; TRBD1 is a possible D gene (6 bases). Trimming took off 4 bases at V and 3 bases at J, with 16 bases between the two ends. CDR3 length equals 15 residues. Germline V gives CDR1 SGHDT, CDR2 YYEEEE. The CDR3 region has the DNA TGTGCCAGCAGCATCGCGGACAGTAGGGACTATGGCTACACCTTC. Its translation is CASSIADSRDYGYTF.

This clonotype was detected ten times or more. The chain couples TRBV25-1 to TRBJ2-3, with D possibly being TRBD1 (6 bases). CDR3 length equals 15 residues. Trimming took off 2 bases at V and 2 bases at J, with 11 bases between the two ends. From germline, CDR1 is MGHDK and CDR2 SYGVNS. The DNA for the CDR3 is TGTGCCAGCAGTGAAGTCAGGGGTTACACAGATACGCAGTATTTT. Amino acids: CASSEVRGYTDTQYF.

The chain uses TRBV5-5 and TRBJ1-6; D call uncertain. The V gene lost 6 bases and the J gene lost 5 bases, with 12 bases spanning the gap. The CDR3 has 14 residues. Germline CDR1 SGHKS, CDR2 YYEKEE (reference sequence). As DNA, the CDR3 is TGTGCCAGCACCCTAAGGGAGAATAATTCACCCCTCCACTTT. Its protein product is CASTLRENNSPLHF.

This clonotype was recorded many times. This sequence joins TRBV7-2 and TRBJ2-3; 8 nucleotides match TRBD1. The CDR3 runs to 14 residues. The V segment lost 3 bases and the J segment 4 bases; nucleotides outside the gene matches: 3. Germline loops: CDR1 SGHTA, CDR2 FQGNSA. The CDR3 DNA follows: TGTGCCAGCAGCTTGACAGGGGACGCAGATACGCAGTATTTT. Translation gives CASSLTGDADTQYF.

The CDR3 nucleotides read TGTGCCAGCAGTCCGACAGGGTCCAAGCTCTACACCTTC. Translating gives CASSPTGSKLYTF. The chain has TRBV7-2 and TRBJ1-2, with 7 bases fitting TRBD1. This CDR3 contains 13 residues. Germline CDR1 and CDR2: SGHTA and FQGNSA. V gave up 6 bases and J gave up 10 bases; unmatched junction bases: 11. The full variable domain, in which reference TRBV7-2 and TRBJ1-2 provide the parts outside the CDR3, is GAGVSQSPSNKVTEKGKDVELRCDPISGHTALYWYRQSLGQGLEFLIYFQGNSAPDKSGLPSDRFSAERTGGSVSTLTIQRTQQEDSAVYLCASSPTGSKLYTFGSGTRLTVV.

This clonotype was counted a few times. This chain connects TRBV6-2 or TRBV6-3 to TRBJ1-5; D is undetermined. V shed 2 bases and J shed 4 bases, with 12 bases lying between them. CDR3 length equals 15 residues. Germline V gene lookup returns CDR1 MNHEY and CDR2 SVGEGT. Here the CDR3 reads CASSYRESRNQPQHF. CDR3 sequence (DNA): TGTGCCAGCAGTTACAGGGAATCTCGGAATCAGCCCCAGCATTTT.

Ten or more counts support this clonotype. The rearrangement uses TRBV12-3 or TRBV12-4 and TRBJ1-2, with 10 bases lining up with TRBD1. V shed 5 bases and J 2 bases; nucleotides not matched to a gene: 2. The CDR3 sequence is 14 residues long. The CDR3 is CASSTGQGNYGYTF. DNA of the CDR3: TGTGCCAGCAGTACGGGACAGGGGAACTATGGCTACACCTTC.

This clonotype has at least ten counts. V is TRBV5-1 and J is TRBJ1-1; D is undetermined. CDR3 length: 13 amino acids. Germline CDR1 and CDR2: SGHRS and YFSETQ. V lost 5 bases and J lost 6, with 14 bases in between. The CDR3 nucleotides are TGCGCCAGCAGTTGGTATACCGGGGCTGAAGCTTTCTTT. Translating gives CASSWYTGAEAFF.

This clonotype appeared a few times. Just one base apart from a much larger clone, this may be a read error. This chain joins TRBV10-3 and TRBJ2-7; 9 nucleotides agree with TRBD1. This CDR3 region has 15 residues. The V segment lost 3 bases and the J segment 5 bases; nucleotides outside the gene matches: 8. Germline values: CDR1 ENHRY, CDR2 SYGVKD. The CDR3, as DNA: TGTGCCATCAGTGACCCCGGGACAGGGTGCCACGAGCAGTACTTC. It encodes CAISDPGTGCHEQYF.

This clonotype was picked up one time. This may arise from a read error, as a much more abundant clone is one base away. The genes are TRBV30 and TRBJ1-4, with unresolved D. CDR3 size: 12 residues. Germline values: CDR1 GTSNPN, CDR2 SVGIG (reference sequence). The chain's CDR3 is CVWTANNEKLFF. In DNA, the CDR3 is TGTGTCTGGACGGCAAATAATGAAAAACTGTTTTTT.

With regard to this clonotype: This sequence may be a read error, since a much larger clone differs from it by one base. This chain connects TRBV6-1 to TRBJ2-1, with TRBD1 as a possible D gene (5 bases). CDR1 and CDR2 (germline): MNHNS, SASEGT. The CDR3 spans 13 residues. In DNA, the CDR3 is TGTGCCAGCTGTCAGGGCTCCTACAATGGGCAGTTCTTC. Translated: CASCQGSYNGQFF.

This clonotype has a count of ten or more. The chain is built from TRBV9 and TRBJ2-3, with D possibly being TRBD1 or TRBD2 (5 bases each). The germline V and J ends were trimmed by 2 bases and 6 bases, with 16 bases remaining between them. Germline CDR1 SGDLS, CDR2 YYNGEE. CDR3 length: 15 amino acids. This chain's CDR3 is CASSVTPLGPDTQYF. The CDR3 bases are TGTGCCAGCAGCGTGACACCCCTGGGACCTGATACGCAGTATTTT. The full variable domain, in which reference TRBV9 and TRBJ2-3 provide the parts outside the CDR3, is DSGVTQTPKHLITATGQRVTLRCSPRSGDLSVYWYQQSLDQGLQFLIQYYNGEERAKGNILERFSAQQFPDLHSELNLSSLELGDSALYFCASSVTPLGPDTQYFGPGTRLTVL.

This chain joins TRBV3-1 and TRBJ1-4, with D possibly matching TRBD1 (6 bases). Germline assignment: CDR1 LGHDT and CDR2 YNNKEL (reference sequence). The CDR3 has 14 residues. The ends were cut back, 2 bases at V and 6 bases at J, with 10 bases in the middle. CDR3 amino acids: CASSQRQGYEKLFF. The CDR3 DNA follows: TGTGCCAGCAGCCAAAGGCAGGGGTATGAAAAACTGTTTTTT.

This sequence joins TRBV20-1 and TRBJ2-5; D uncertain. CDR1 and CDR2 (germline): DFQATT, SNEGSKA (reference sequence). This CDR3 contains 12 residues. Trimming took off 3 bases at V and 5 bases at J, with 10 bases between the two ends. CDR3: CSARRPGETQYF. The CDR3 DNA sequence: TGCAGTGCTAGGCGACCTGGGGAGACCCAGTACTTC.

The gene calls are TRBV28 and TRBJ1-2; 8 bases agree with TRBD1. Trimming at V came to 7 bases and at J to 6 bases, leaving 7 bases not matched to a gene. The CDR3 extends over 13 amino acids. Germline values: CDR1 MDHEN, CDR2 SYDVKM. The CDR3 sequence is CASIGDRHDGYTF. For the CDR3, the DNA is TGTGCCAGCATAGGGGACAGGCACGATGGCTACACCTTC.

The J gene is TRBJ2-7, the V gene TRBV4-1; D is ambiguous. V was shortened by 0 bases and J by 0 bases, with 6 bases between the two germline ends. CDR1 is MGHRA, CDR2 YSYEKL, per germline. This CDR3 comprises 14 residues. CDR3: CASSQEQHSYEQYF. Written as DNA, the CDR3 is TGCGCCAGCAGCCAAGAGCAACACTCCTACGAGCAGTACTTC.

This clonotype occurred many times. CDR3 in amino acids: CASSYFQGNGETQYF. In DNA form, the CDR3 reads TGCGCCAGCAGCTATTTTCAGGGGAACGGAGAGACCCAGTACTTC. The chain links TRBV5-1 to TRBJ2-5; maybe TRBD1 (6 bases). From germline, CDR1 is SGHRS and CDR2 YFSETQ. The CDR3 is 15 amino acids. V lost 3 bases, J lost 4 bases, and 16 bases lay in between.

The chain combines TRBV7-2 with TRBJ1-4; 7 nucleotides match TRBD1. The germline CDR1 and CDR2 sequences are SGHTA and FQGNSA. The trim removed 5 bases at V and 8 bases at J, leaving 11 bases unmatched. This CDR3 spans 15 amino acids. CDR3 in DNA: TGTGCCAGCAGCGCGTCGGGACAGCGGGGGGAAAAACTGTTTTTT. Its protein is CASSASGQRGEKLFF.

The chain uses TRBV7-3 and TRBJ2-1; 10 bases line up with TRBD1. V lost 2 bases and J lost 5; bases outside the gene matches: 6. The CDR3 has 16 amino acids. Germline CDR1 reads SGHTA; CDR2 reads FQGTGA. CDR3 nucleotides: TGTGCCAGCAGCTTACGACCGGGGACAGGGGACAATGAGCAGTTCTTC. Its translation: CASSLRPGTGDNEQFF. Full variable domain (remainder filled in from reference TRBV7-3 and TRBJ2-1): GAGVSQTPSNKVTEKGKYVELRCDPISGHTALYWYRQSLGQGPEFLIYFQGTGAADDSGLPNDRFFAVRPEGSVSTLKIQRTERGDSAVYLCASSLRPGTGDNEQFFGPGTRLTVL.

The J gene is TRBJ1-3, the V gene TRBV29-1; weak D call: TRBD1 (5 bases). The CDR3 extends over 13 amino acids. The germline V and J ends were trimmed by 5 bases and 0 bases, with 8 bases remaining between them. Germline CDR1 and CDR2: SQVTM and ANQGSEA. DNA for the CDR3: TGCAGCGTTCGAAGGGGCTCTGGAAACACCATATATTTT. This codes for CSVRRGSGNTIYF.